Detailed here is one T cell receptor (beta chain). This sample is part of a study of blood T cell repertoires in COVID-19. Study-wide background: Sources were T cells, B-cell-depleted T cells, or PBMCs; the material itself was cDNA or gDNA.

Study processing details: Reference gene primers were amplified, and this amplification served to estimate nucleated cell counts. Libraries were prepared by immunoSEQ multiplex PCR; TCRdb keeps only in-frame clonotypes and omits some of them. V, J and clone size derive from that table, while D and trimming were established from the DNA sequence. The data hold approximately 390,000 clones, with around 90% observed a single time. The CDR3 runs 16 residues. The germline V gene encodes CDR1 MNHEY and CDR2 SVGAGI. Trimming cost V 3 bases and J 4 bases, with 17 bases left between them. This sequence was found in a man between 18 and 29 years old with active or convalescent COVID-19. The rearrangement joins TRBV6-5 to TRBJ2-3, with a weak D call TRBD1 (6 bases). Sequencing was carried out using peripheral blood. CDR3 coding DNA: TGTGCCAGCAGTTATTCCCCCAGGGGTGGCGCAGATACGCAGTATTTT. Its protein is CASSYSPRGGADTQYF.